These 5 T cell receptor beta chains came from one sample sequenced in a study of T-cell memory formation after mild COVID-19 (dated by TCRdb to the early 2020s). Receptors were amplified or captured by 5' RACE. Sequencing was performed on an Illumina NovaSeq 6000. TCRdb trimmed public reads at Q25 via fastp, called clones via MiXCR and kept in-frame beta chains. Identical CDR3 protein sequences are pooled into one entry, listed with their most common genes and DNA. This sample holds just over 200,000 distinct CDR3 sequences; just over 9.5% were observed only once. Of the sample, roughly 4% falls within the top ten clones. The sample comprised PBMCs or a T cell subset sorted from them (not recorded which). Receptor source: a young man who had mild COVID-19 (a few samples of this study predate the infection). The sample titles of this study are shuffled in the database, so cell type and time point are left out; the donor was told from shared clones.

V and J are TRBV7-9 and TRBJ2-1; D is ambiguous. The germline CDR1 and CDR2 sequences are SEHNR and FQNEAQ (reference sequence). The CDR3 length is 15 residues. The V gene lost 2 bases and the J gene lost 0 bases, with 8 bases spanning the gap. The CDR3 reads CASSLSLSSYNEQFF. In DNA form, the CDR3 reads TGTGCCAGCAGCTTAAGCCTAAGCTCCTACAATGAGCAGTTCTTC. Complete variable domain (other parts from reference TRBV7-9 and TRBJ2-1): DTGVSQNPRHKITKRGQNVTFRCDPISEHNRLYWYRQTLGQGPEFLTYFQNEAQLEKSRLLSDRFSAERPKGSFSTLEIQRTEQGDSAMYLCASSLSLSSYNEQFFGPGTRLTVL.

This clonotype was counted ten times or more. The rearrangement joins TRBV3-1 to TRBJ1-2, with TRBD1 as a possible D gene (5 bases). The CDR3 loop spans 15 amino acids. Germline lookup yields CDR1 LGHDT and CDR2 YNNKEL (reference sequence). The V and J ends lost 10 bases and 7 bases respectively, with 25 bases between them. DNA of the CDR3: TGTGCCACCTGCCCCGGGGCCAGGCCCCATACTGGCTACACCTTC. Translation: CATCPGARPHTGYTF.

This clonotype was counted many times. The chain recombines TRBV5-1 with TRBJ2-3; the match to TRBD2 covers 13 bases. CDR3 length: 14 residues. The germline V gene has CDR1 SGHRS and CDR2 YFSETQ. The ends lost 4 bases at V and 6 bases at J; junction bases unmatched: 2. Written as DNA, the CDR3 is TGCGCCAGCAGCCAGACTAGCGGGGGGGATACGCAGTATTTT. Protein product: CASSQTSGGDTQYF.

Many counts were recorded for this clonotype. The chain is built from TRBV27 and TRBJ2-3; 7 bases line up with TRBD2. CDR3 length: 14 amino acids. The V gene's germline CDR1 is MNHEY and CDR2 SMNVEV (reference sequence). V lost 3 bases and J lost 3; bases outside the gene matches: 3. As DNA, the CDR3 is TGTGCCAGCAGTTTCCGACTAGCTACAGATACGCAGTATTTT. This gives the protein CASSFRLATDTQYF.

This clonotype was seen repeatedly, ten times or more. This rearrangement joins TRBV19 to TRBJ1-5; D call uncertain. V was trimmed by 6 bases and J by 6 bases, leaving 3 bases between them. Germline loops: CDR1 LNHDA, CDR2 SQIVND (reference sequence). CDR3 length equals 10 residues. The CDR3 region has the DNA TGTGCCAGTAGGGGTCAGCCCCAGCATTTT. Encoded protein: CASRGQPQHF. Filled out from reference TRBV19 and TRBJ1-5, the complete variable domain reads DGGITQSPKYLFRKEGQNVTLSCEQNLNHDAMYWYRQDPGQGLRLIYYSQIVNDFQKGDIAEGYSVSREKKESFPLTVTSAQKNPTAFYLCASRGQPQHFGDGTRLSIL.